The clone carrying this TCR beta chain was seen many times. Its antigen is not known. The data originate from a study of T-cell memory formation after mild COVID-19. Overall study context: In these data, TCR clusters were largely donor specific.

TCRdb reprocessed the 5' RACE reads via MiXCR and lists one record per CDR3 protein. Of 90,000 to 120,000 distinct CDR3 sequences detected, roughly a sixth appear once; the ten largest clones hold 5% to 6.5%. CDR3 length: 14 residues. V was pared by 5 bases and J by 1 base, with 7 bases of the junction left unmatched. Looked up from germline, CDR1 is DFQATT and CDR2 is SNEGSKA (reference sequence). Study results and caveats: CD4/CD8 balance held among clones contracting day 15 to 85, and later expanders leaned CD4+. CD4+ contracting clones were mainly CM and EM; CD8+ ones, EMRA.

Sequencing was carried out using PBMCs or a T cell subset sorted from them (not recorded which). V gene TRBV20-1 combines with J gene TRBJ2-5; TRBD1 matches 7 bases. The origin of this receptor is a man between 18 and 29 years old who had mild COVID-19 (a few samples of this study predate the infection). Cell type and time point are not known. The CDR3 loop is CSAGPGTVQETQYF. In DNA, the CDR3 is TGCAGTGCTGGCCCTGGGACAGTCCAAGAGACCCAGTACTTC.